A selection of T cell receptor beta chains follows, all from one sample in a study of T cell responses to AZD1222 COVID-19 vaccine. TCRdb keeps only in-frame clones here, not all; method: immunoSEQ multiplex PCR. In the table there are roughly 70,000 clones, about four fifths of which are singletons. This sample comprised peripheral blood, obtained 28 days after the second AZD1222 dose. Receptor source: an adult who received the AZD1222 COVID-19 vaccine. Each CDR3 is given with its conserved first and last residue. D genes are given only for firm matches. Clone size appears in some rows only: once, few, many, or a class for an expanded clone.

V	size	D	J	CDR3	DNA
TRBV15	.	.	TRBJ2-5	CATSSDTGFQETQYF	TGTGCCACCAGCAGCGACACGGGATTTCAAGAGACCCAGTACTTC
TRBV28	.	.	TRBJ2-5	CASSRHEETQYF	TGTGCCAGCAGTAGGCACGAAGAGACCCAGTACTTC
TRBV4-1	.	.	TRBJ1-2	CASSQAWVLYGYTF	TGCGCCAGCAGCCAAGCTTGGGTACTTTATGGCTACACCTTC
TRBV6-1	.	TRBD1	TRBJ1-2	CASTQGQGGYYGYTF	TGTGCCAGCACTCAGGGACAGGGAGGGTACTATGGCTACACCTTC
TRBV30	.	.	TRBJ1-1	CAWGIPGLREAFF	TGTGCCTGGGGAATACCGGGCCTCCGGGAGGCTTTCTTT
TRBV6-2/TRBV6-3	once	TRBD1	TRBJ1-1	CASSYGGGPEAFF	TGTGCCAGCAGTTACGGAGGGGGCCCTGAAGCTTTCTTT
TRBV30	.	.	TRBJ1-3	CAWSSLRNSGNTIYF	TGTGCCTGGAGCAGTCTACGAAACTCTGGAAACACCATATATTTT
TRBV18	.	.	TRBJ1-2	CASSPNGVGYGYTF	TGTGCCAGCTCACCAAATGGAGTCGGGTATGGCTACACCTTC
TRBV29-1	.	TRBD2	TRBJ2-3	CSVEKRGGRFSTDTQYF	TGCAGCGTTGAGAAGCGGGGGGGCCGATTTAGCACAGATACGCAGTATTTT
TRBV25-1	.	.	TRBJ1-4	CASSEWVRENEKLFF	TGTGCCAGCAGTGAATGGGTACGGGAGAATGAAAAACTGTTTTTT
TRBV7-9	.	.	TRBJ1-2	CASSPNGFRDTAF	TGTGCCAGCAGCCCTAACGGATTCCGGGACACGGCTTTC
TRBV19	.	.	TRBJ2-7	CASSLTPPLQGWIYEQYF	TGTGCCAGTAGTCTAACGCCCCCCCTACAGGGATGGATCTACGAGCAGTACTTC
TRBV4-1	.	.	TRBJ2-7	CASSQDEVRSSYEQYF	TGCGCCAGCAGCCAAGATGAGGTGCGCAGTTCCTACGAGCAGTACTTC
TRBV10-3	.	.	TRBJ1-4	CAISETIATNEKLFF	TGTGCCATCAGTGAGACAATTGCAACTAATGAAAAACTGTTTTTT
TRBV2	.	.	TRBJ1-1	CASSETPYEAFF	TGTGCCAGCAGTGAAACTCCTTATGAAGCTTTCTTT
TRBV6-1	many	.	TRBJ2-7	CASSDRGYEQYF	TGTGCCAGCAGTGACAGGGGCTACGAGCAGTACTTC
TRBV5-4	.	.	TRBJ2-4	CASSLGSGLAKNIQYF	TGTGCCAGCAGCTTGGGTTCTGGGTTAGCCAAAAACATTCAGTACTTC
TRBV6-5	.	.	TRBJ2-5	CASSTSQGGETQYF	TGTGCCAGCAGTACAAGCCAAGGGGGAGAGACCCAGTACTTC
TRBV6-6	.	TRBD1	TRBJ1-3	CASSPRDRRFSSGNTIYF	TGTGCCAGCAGTCCCCGGGACAGACGATTCAGCTCTGGAAACACCATATATTTT
TRBV12-3/TRBV12-4	.	.	TRBJ1-1	CASSLERNTEAFF	TGTGCCAGCAGTTTAGAAAGGAACACTGAAGCTTTCTTT
TRBV10-3	.	.	TRBJ1-1	CAISAGGAEAFF	TGTGCCATCAGTGCGGGGGGAGCTGAAGCTTTCTTT
TRBV11-2	.	TRBD1	TRBJ1-2	CASSLVQGAYGYTF	TGTGCCAGCAGCTTAGTGCAGGGGGCATATGGCTACACCTTC
TRBV6-6	.	.	TRBJ1-2	CASSYAQDGYTF	TGTGCCAGCAGTTATGCGCAGGATGGCTACACCTTC
TRBV6-4	few	TRBD1	TRBJ1-6	CASSDGTDNSPLHF	TGTGCCAGCAGTGACGGGACAGATAATTCACCCCTCCACTTT
TRBV2	.	.	TRBJ2-2	CASSLASNTGELFF	TGTGCCAGCAGCCTAGCCTCGAACACCGGGGAGCTGTTTTTT
TRBV7-6	few	.	TRBJ1-3	CASSFGDGSSGNTIYF	TGTGCCAGCAGCTTCGGGGACGGAAGCTCTGGAAACACCATATATTTT
TRBV6-4	.	TRBD1	TRBJ1-2	CASSGTGTEHGYTF	TGTGCCAGCAGCGGAACCGGGACAGAACATGGCTACACCTTC
TRBV6-2/TRBV6-3	.	TRBD1	TRBJ2-2	CASSGGTGDTGELFF	TGTGCCAGCAGTGGGGGGACAGGGGACACCGGGGAGCTGTTTTTT
TRBV7-9	.	.	TRBJ2-3	CASSLIGGRGDTQYF	TGTGCCAGCAGCCTCATTGGGGGGCGGGGAGATACGCAGTATTTT
TRBV9	few	.	TRBJ1-2	CASSVASANYGYTF	TGTGCCAGCAGCGTAGCCAGTGCTAACTATGGCTACACCTTC
TRBV7-6	.	TRBD2	TRBJ2-7	CASSLGGGRPLSEQYF	TGTGCCAGCAGCCTCGGGGGGGGCAGGCCCTTGTCCGAGCAGTACTTC
TRBV19	.	.	TRBJ1-2	CASSTYLLQTPFFYGYTF	TGTGCCAGTAGTACCTACCTGTTGCAGACTCCCTTTTTTTATGGCTACACCTTC
TRBV7-8	.	.	TRBJ2-7	CASSSGRQETTYEQYF	TGTGCCAGCAGCTCCGGACGACAGGAGACGACCTACGAGCAGTACTTC
TRBV28	.	.	TRBJ1-6	CASSLSGEANNSPLHF	TGTGCCAGCAGTTTATCAGGGGAAGCAAATAATTCACCCCTCCACTTT
TRBV6-1	.	.	TRBJ1-3	CASSDGRLGNTIYF	TGTGCCAGCAGTGATGGCCGCCTCGGAAACACCATATATTTT
TRBV7-7	.	.	TRBJ2-3	CASSRTRLGTGDTQYF	TGTGCCAGCAGTCGGACGCGTCTCGGAACGGGAGATACGCAGTATTTT
TRBV30	.	.	TRBJ1-6	CAWSSNTRGPWNNSPLHF	TGTGCCTGGAGTTCCAACACCCGGGGGCCTTGGAATAATTCACCCCTCCACTTT
TRBV24-1	.	.	TRBJ2-2	CATRGRGAQNTGELFF	TGTGCCACTAGGGGTCGTGGGGCCCAGAACACCGGGGAGCTGTTTTTT
TRBV5-5	.	.	TRBJ2-4	CASSSRLKNIQYF	TGTGCCAGCAGCTCCCGACTAAAAAACATTCAGTACTTC
TRBV2	.	TRBD2	TRBJ2-1	CASSTGTSKFF	TGTGCCAGCTCGACCGGGACTAGCAAGTTCTTC
TRBV6-6	.	TRBD1	TRBJ1-1	CASRQGSTTEAFF	TGTGCCAGCAGACAGGGGTCGACCACTGAAGCTTTCTTT
TRBV11-3	.	TRBD1	TRBJ1-6	CASSASGGGSNSPLHF	TGTGCCAGCAGCGCCTCAGGGGGGGGGAGTAATTCACCCCTCCACTTT
TRBV7-9	.	.	TRBJ1-6	CASSHPRPMAPLHF	TGTGCCAGCAGCCATCCACGTCCGATGGCACCCCTCCACTTT
TRBV6-2/TRBV6-3	.	TRBD2	TRBJ2-1	CASSGTSGAYNEQFF	TGTGCCAGCAGCGGGACTAGCGGAGCCTACAATGAGCAGTTCTTC
TRBV11-3	.	TRBD2	TRBJ2-2	CASSRTSVSGELFF	TGTGCCAGCAGCAGGACTAGCGTATCAGGGGAGCTGTTTTTT
TRBV6-1	.	.	TRBJ1-2	CASSERWGNYGYTF	TGTGCCAGCAGTGAAAGGTGGGGAAACTATGGCTACACCTTC
TRBV29-1	.	TRBD1	TRBJ1-2	CSVHGTGVNYGYTF	TGCAGCGTACACGGGACAGGGGTTAACTATGGCTACACCTTC
TRBV23-1	.	.	TRBJ2-3	CARSYDGDASTDTQYF	TGCGCCAGATCCTATGATGGGGACGCTAGCACAGATACGCAGTATTTT
TRBV3-1/TRBV3-2	.	TRBD1	TRBJ2-1	CASSHPTTGGEQFF	TGTGCCAGCAGCCACCCCACGACAGGGGGGGAGCAGTTCTTC
TRBV3-1/TRBV3-2	.	.	TRBJ2-1	CASSQRSRNNEQFF	TGTGCCAGCAGCCAAAGGTCGCGAAACAATGAGCAGTTCTTC
TRBV5-8	.	.	TRBJ2-4	CASSLYHSGEAKNIQYF	TGTGCCAGCAGCTTGTATCATTCAGGGGAGGCCAAAAACATTCAGTACTTC
TRBV6-2/TRBV6-3	once	TRBD2	TRBJ2-5	CASSWAGEETQYF	TGTGCCAGCAGTTGGGCGGGGGAAGAGACCCAGTACTTC
TRBV9	.	TRBD1	TRBJ2-7	CASSVGATGGPYEQYF	TGTGCCAGCAGCGTAGGGGCGACAGGGGGACCCTACGAGCAGTACTTC
TRBV6-5	.	.	TRBJ1-1	CASNRVTLAEAFF	TGTGCCAGCAACCGGGTCACCTTAGCTGAAGCTTTCTTT